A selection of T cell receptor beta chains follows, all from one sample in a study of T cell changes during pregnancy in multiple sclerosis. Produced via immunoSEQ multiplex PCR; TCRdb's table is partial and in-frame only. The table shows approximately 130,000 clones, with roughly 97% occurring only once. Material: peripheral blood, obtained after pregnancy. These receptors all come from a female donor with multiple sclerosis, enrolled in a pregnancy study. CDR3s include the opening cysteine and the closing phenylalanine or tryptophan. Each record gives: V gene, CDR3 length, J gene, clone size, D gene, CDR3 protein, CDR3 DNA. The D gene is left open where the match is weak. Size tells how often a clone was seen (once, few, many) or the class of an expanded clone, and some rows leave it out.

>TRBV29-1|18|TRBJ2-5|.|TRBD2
CSAIHDLTSGIYRETQYF
TGCAGCGCCATACACGACCTGACTAGCGGGATTTATAGGGAGACCCAGTACTTC
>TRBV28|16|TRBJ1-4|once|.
CASSEPGGAANEKLFF
TGTGCCAGCAGTGAGCCGGGGGGCGCGGCTAATGAAAAACTGTTTTTT
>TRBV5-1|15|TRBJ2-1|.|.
CASSLATAFYNEQFF
TGCGCCAGCAGCTTGGCTACAGCTTTCTACAATGAGCAGTTCTTC
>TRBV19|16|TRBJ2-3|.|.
CASSIPLHRGTDTQYF
TGTGCCAGTAGTATACCCCTCCACCGGGGGACAGATACGCAGTATTTT
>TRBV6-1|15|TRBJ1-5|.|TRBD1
CASSDRGHSNQPQHF
TGTGCCAGCAGTGACAGGGGGCATAGCAATCAGCCCCAGCATTTT
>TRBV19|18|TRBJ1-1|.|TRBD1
CASSIAGPGGRMNTEAFF
TGTGCCAGTAGTATAGCCGGGCCAGGGGGCCGGATGAACACTGAAGCTTTCTTT
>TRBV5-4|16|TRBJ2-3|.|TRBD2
CASTLTPSGSADTQYF
TGTGCCAGCACCTTGACCCCTAGCGGGAGTGCAGATACGCAGTATTTT
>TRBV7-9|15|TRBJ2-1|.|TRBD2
CASSYTSAHHNEQFF
TGTGCCAGCAGCTATACTAGCGCCCATCACAATGAGCAGTTCTTC
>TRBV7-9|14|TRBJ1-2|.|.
CASSQSGTIYGYTF
TGTGCCAGCAGCCAGTCCGGGACAATCTATGGCTACACCTTC
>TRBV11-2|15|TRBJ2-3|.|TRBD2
CASSLGGGPTDTQYF
TGTGCCAGCAGCTTGGGGGGAGGGCCCACAGATACGCAGTATTTT
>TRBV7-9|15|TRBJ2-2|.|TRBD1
CASSPDRGHIGELFF
TGTGCCAGCAGCCCGGACAGGGGGCATATCGGGGAGCTGTTTTTT